Below, 20 T cell receptor beta chains from the same sample are listed, as sequenced in a study of regulatory T cells in long-lasting Graves disease (dated by TCRdb to 2020 to 2023). Libraries were prepared through multiplex PCR. TCRdb shows the sequencer as Illumina HiSeq 4000. TCR beta libraries were built with iRepertoire HTBI primers and Arm-PCR amplification of CDR3 regions. Starting from the raw public reads, TCRdb applied fastp trimming at Q25, assembled clones with MiXCR and retained in-frame beta chains. Identical CDR3 protein sequences are pooled into one entry, listed with their most common genes and DNA. The table for this sample lists about 420,000 distinct CDR3 sequences; about 20% of them were counted only once. Of the sample, approximately 25% falls within the top ten clones. According to the study, the label for this sample's time point signals: persistent/refractory GD, antithyroid drugs over 5 years with positive TRAb. RNA was extracted from PBMCs in TRIzol for both TCR sequencing and RNA sequencing.

Material: peripheral blood mononuclear cells (PBMCs), obtained when the disease was refractory, from a patient treated with antithyroid drugs. The origin of the receptors is a female donor with Graves disease.

On this clonotype: Mismatch with germline at one junction end may stem from a read error. This chain connects TRBV20-1 to TRBJ1-6; a possible D gene is TRBD1 (6 bases). Germline-derived CDR1 and CDR2 are DFQATT and SNEGSKA (reference sequence). The CDR3 consists of 15 residues. This CDR3 reads CSARTRTDGNLPLHF. The CDR3 DNA reads as TGCAGTGCTAGAACCCGGACAGATGGAAATTTACCCCTCCACTTT.

The chain uses TRBV19 and TRBJ2-7; D gene unclear. CDR3 length: 13 amino acids. Germline lookup yields CDR1 LNHDA and CDR2 SQIVND (reference sequence). Trimming left V 6 bases short and J 0 bases short, with 9 bases between. The CDR3 DNA reads as TGTGCCAGTAGACCAGCGAGCTCCTACGAGCAGTACTTC. As protein: CASRPASSYEQYF.

This clonotype has only a few counts. The chain joins TRBV27 to TRBJ2-7; 8 bases match TRBD1. Germline V gene sequence: CDR1 MNHEY, CDR2 SMNVEV (reference sequence). The CDR3 length is 16 residues. Trimming took 0 bases from V and 0 from J; bases not matched to a gene: 4. DNA of the CDR3: TGTGCCAGCAGTTTATCGCACAGGGGGAACTCCTACGAGCAGTACTTC. Its protein product is CASSLSHRGNSYEQYF.

The rearrangement links TRBV20-1 to TRBJ2-7; 9 bases map to TRBD1. V dropped 3 bases and J dropped 0; count of bases not matched to a gene: 12. CDR3 length: 17 amino acids. In germline, CDR1 is DFQATT, CDR2 SNEGSKA (reference sequence). CDR3 sequence reads: CSASPWGQGYSSYEQYF. The CDR3 DNA reads as TGCAGTGCTAGTCCCTGGGGACAGGGCTATAGCTCCTACGAGCAGTACTTC.

This clonotype was counted many times. This chain links TRBV2 with TRBJ2-7; TRBD1 might be the D (5 bases). The CDR3 has 13 amino acids. V lost 6 bases and J 5 bases, leaving 14 bases between the germline ends. Germline lookup yields CDR1 SNHLY and CDR2 FYNNEI. CDR3 residues: CASSPDSVNEQYF. CDR3 in DNA: TGTGCCAGCAGCCCCGACAGCGTAAACGAGCAGTACTTC.

This clonotype was seen a few times. The chain combines TRBV6-1 with TRBJ2-2, with D uncertain. The CDR3 loop spans 12 amino acids. V was shortened by 6 bases and J by 7 bases, with 9 bases between the two germline ends. CDR1 is MNHNS and CDR2 is SASEGT in the germline V gene. The CDR3 nucleotides read TGTGCCAGCAGCTCCCCGCGCGGGGAGCTGTTTTTT. This codes for CASSSPRGELFF.

This clonotype was seen repeatedly, ten times or more. The chain links TRBV7-9 to TRBJ1-2; D gene uncertain. The CDR3 has 12 amino acids. Germline CDR1 and CDR2: SEHNR and FQNEAQ (reference sequence). Trimming left V 4 bases short and J 3 bases short, with 6 bases between. The CDR3 nucleotides read TGTGCCAGCAGCTCTCGTGACTATGGCTACACCTTC. Protein: CASSSRDYGYTF.

This clonotype was seen only a few times. This chain uses TRBV3-1 with TRBJ1-2, with D uncertain. CDR3 size: 14 residues. Germline V gives CDR1 LGHDT, CDR2 YNNKEL (reference sequence). Trimming pared 3 bases from V and 0 bases from J, leaving 8 bases between. The chain's CDR3 is CASSHLAANYGYTF. The CDR3 DNA is TGTGCCAGCAGCCACCTCGCAGCTAACTATGGCTACACCTTC.

In its sample, this clonotype was seen many times. The CDR3 sequence: CASSPGGGSSPLHF. The CDR3 DNA reads TGTGCCAGCTCTCCCGGCGGCGGGTCTTCACCCCTCCACTTT. The chain joins TRBV13 to TRBJ1-6; D gene uncertain. The CDR3 totals 14 residues. V gave up 8 bases and J gave up 9 bases, with 17 bases separating them. The germline V gene has CDR1 PRHDT and CDR2 FYEKMQ (reference sequence).

This clonotype was observed at least ten times. This chain links TRBV7-8 with TRBJ2-5; D might be TRBD2 (5 bases). V lost 5 bases, J lost 7 bases, and 14 bases lay in between. The CDR3 covers 13 residues. CDR1 is SGHVS, CDR2 FQNEAQ, per germline. The CDR3 loop is CASSRPAEGTQYF. In DNA form, the CDR3 reads TGTGCCAGCAGCCGTCCGGCCGAGGGGACCCAGTACTTC.

The V and J genes are TRBV29-1 and TRBJ1-2; perhaps TRBD1 as D (5 bases). The CDR3 runs 13 residues. Trimming removed 6 bases at V and 4 bases at J, with 15 bases between. In germline, CDR1 is SQVTM, CDR2 ANQGSEA. CDR3 loop: CSVDKDRVYGYTF. The CDR3, as DNA: TGCAGCGTAGATAAAGACAGAGTCTATGGCTACACCTTC.

This clonotype was counted at least ten times. The V and J genes are TRBV12-3 or TRBV12-4 and TRBJ2-5; D uncertain. V gave up 6 bases and J gave up 1 base, with 12 bases separating them. The CDR3 consists of 14 residues. CDR3 region: CASRPGLVQETQYF. The CDR3 bases are TGTGCCAGCAGGCCCGGCCTGGTCCAAGAGACCCAGTACTTC.

V and J are TRBV11-2 and TRBJ2-7; 9 bases are shared with TRBD1. The CDR3 has 14 amino acids. Per germline, CDR1 SGHAT and CDR2 FQNNGV. V was clipped by 4 bases and J by 3 bases; unmatched bases: 4. This CDR3 reads CASSSWTGDYEQYF. Here the CDR3 DNA reads TGTGCCAGCAGCTCCTGGACAGGGGACTACGAGCAGTACTTC.

This clonotype was seen many times. The genes are TRBV28 and TRBJ2-5; weak D call: TRBD1 (6 bases). The CDR3 is 14 amino acids. The V gene's germline CDR1 is MDHEN and CDR2 SYDVKM. V was trimmed by 6 bases and J by 2 bases, leaving 13 bases between them. As DNA, the CDR3 is TGTGCCAGCAGACGGACAGCGACTCAAGAGACCCAGTACTTC. This translates into CASRRTATQETQYF.

This clonotype was seen only a few times. V usage is TRBV7-9 and J usage is TRBJ2-1; TRBD2 matches 8 bases. This CDR3 is 16 amino acids long. The V gene's germline CDR1 is SEHNR and CDR2 FQNEAQ (reference sequence). The V and J ends lost 3 bases and 5 bases, in that order; junction bases with no gene match: 9. CDR3 sequence (DNA): TGTGCCAGCAGCTTGGCGAGCGGGAGTTGGAACAATGAGCAGTTCTTC. It yields the protein CASSLASGSWNNEQFF.

At least ten counts were recorded for this clonotype. This rearrangement joins TRBV28 to TRBJ1-4; no clear D gene. Germline V gene lookup returns CDR1 MDHEN and CDR2 SYDVKM. The length of the CDR3 is 16 residues. V was clipped by 4 bases and J by 0 bases, with 12 bases between them. The CDR3 region is CASSWVGAATNEKLFF. CDR3 nucleotide sequence: TGTGCCAGCAGTTGGGTGGGCGCGGCAACTAATGAAAAACTGTTTTTT.

This clonotype was seen a few times. The rearrangement links TRBV20-1 to TRBJ1-5; D is perhaps TRBD1 (5 bases). V lost 6 bases and J lost 0, with 21 bases in between. The germline V gene encodes CDR1 DFQATT and CDR2 SNEGSKA (reference sequence). The CDR3 contains 17 residues. As DNA, the CDR3 is TGCAGTGCCGTGGGTGAGGGACGGGGGTATAGCAATCAGCCCCAGCATTTT. This codes for CSAVGEGRGYSNQPQHF.

This clonotype was seen only a few times. The chain is built from TRBV28 and TRBJ2-7, with 8 bases fitting TRBD1. V gave up 5 bases and J gave up 5 bases; unmatched junction bases: 2. The CDR3 is made up of 12 amino acids. CDR1 and CDR2 from the germline V gene are MDHEN and SYDVKM. CDR3 nucleotide sequence: TGTGCCAGCAGTCAGGACAGGGACGAGCAGTACTTC. This gives the protein CASSQDRDEQYF.

This clonotype was seen many times. The genes are TRBV10-3 and TRBJ2-7; no definite D call. The CDR3 has 14 amino acids. Per the germline V gene, CDR1 is ENHRY and CDR2 is SYGVKD. V dropped 10 bases and J dropped 1 base, with 17 bases sitting between them. The DNA for the CDR3 is TGTGCCACAAAAGGTCGTCAGCGATCCTACGAGCAGTACTTC. This encodes CATKGRQRSYEQYF.

The chain joins TRBV12-3 or TRBV12-4 to TRBJ1-4, with a tentative D call TRBD1 (5 bases). Trimming took 5 bases from V and 4 from J, leaving 17 bases between them. The CDR3 is 16 residues long. CDR3 coding DNA: TGTGCCAGCAGTCGGGTGGGCCAGGGCCTTAATGAAAAACTGTTTTTT. Protein: CASSRVGQGLNEKLFF.